The sequence of this T cell receptor beta chain was determined in a study of regulatory T cells in long-lasting Graves disease. For TCR beta, libraries came from iRepertoire HTBI primers and Arm-PCR of CDR3 regions. One entry per CDR3 protein, called by TCRdb with MiXCR from the multiplex PCR reads. The table has over 500,000 distinct CDR3 sequences, about 16% seen once; the top ten hold more than 15%. This clonotype was counted a few times. Time point noted: newly diagnosed GD, antithyroid drugs for less than 3 months. The TCR library used RNA extracted from PBMCs. V was trimmed by 6 bases and J by 7 bases, leaving 22 bases between them. This CDR3 comprises 16 residues. This sample also appeared in a second study, on T cells in Graves' hyperthyroidism and ophthalmopathy. That study reports: Primed by the HTBI set, a first-round RT-PCR was run on the TCR CDR3. Within blood appeared most thyroid clonotypes that had expanded above 0.001.

The sample here was peripheral blood mononuclear cells (PBMCs), taken at new diagnosis, from a patient treated with antithyroid drugs. The rearrangement links TRBV12-3 or TRBV12-4 to TRBJ2-1; a possible D gene is TRBD1 (5 bases). The TCR sequence derives from a young woman with Graves disease. CDR3 residues: CASSQGRVEISNEQFF. CDR3 sequence (DNA): TGTGCCAGCAGCCAGGGAAGGGTAGAGATCTCTAATGAGCAGTTCTTC.